The clone carrying this T cell receptor (beta chain) was recorded many times. Its antigen is not identified. The data are from a study of Graves' ophthalmopathy and Graves' hyperthyroidism. Whole-study results and caveats: A majority of expanded thyroid clonotypes exceeding 0.001 frequency were likewise present in blood.

TCR beta CDR3 amplification used RNA transcripts. First-round RT-PCR employed HTBI primers, with a second-round multiplex PCR after it. TCRdb used MiXCR to reprocess the multiplex PCR reads, holding one entry per CDR3 protein. The sample holds about 380,000 distinct CDR3 sequences, 15% seen once. The sample was peripheral blood. The TCR sequence derives from a young woman with stable Graves' hyperthyroidism.

The CDR3 nucleotides are TGTGCCACCAGTGACCCGGGACAGTCGTACTATGGCTACACCTTC. Protein sequence: CATSDPGQSYYGYTF. The chain combines TRBV24-1 with TRBJ1-2; 7 nucleotides align to TRBD1. V trimming: 4 bases; J trimming: 3 bases; junction bases outside the gene matches: 7. The CDR3 runs to 15 residues. Looked up from germline, CDR1 is KGHDR and CDR2 is SFDVKD.